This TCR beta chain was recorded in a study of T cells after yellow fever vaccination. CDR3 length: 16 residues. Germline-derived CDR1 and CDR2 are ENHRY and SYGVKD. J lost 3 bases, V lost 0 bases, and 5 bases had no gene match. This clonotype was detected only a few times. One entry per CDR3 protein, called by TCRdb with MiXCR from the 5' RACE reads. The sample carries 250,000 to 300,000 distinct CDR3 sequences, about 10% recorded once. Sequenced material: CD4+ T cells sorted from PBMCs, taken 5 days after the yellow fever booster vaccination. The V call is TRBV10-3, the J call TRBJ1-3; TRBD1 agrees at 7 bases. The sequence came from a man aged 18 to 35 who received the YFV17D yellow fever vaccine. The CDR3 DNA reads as TGTGCCATCAGTGAGTCCCGACAGGGTGTTGGAAACACCATATATTTT. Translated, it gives CAISESRQGVGNTIYF.